The 17 T cell receptor beta chains below all came from one sample that was sequenced in a study of CD8 T cell repertoires and HIV-1 epitope variants. Their antigen targets remain unknown. This table comes from immunoSEQ multiplex PCR, and its TCRdb copy is limited to in-frame clones, with some not included. This sample has approximately 6,300 clones, with roughly 65% found just once. Sequenced input: cultured CD8+ T cells derived from PBMCs. All receptors derive from a male donor with HIV.

The chain combines TRBV7-8 with TRBJ1-5; TRBD1 might be the D (5 bases). Germline CDR1 is SGHVS and CDR2 is FQNEAQ. Trimming took off 2 bases at V and 4 bases at J, with 9 bases between the two ends. The CDR3 runs to 14 residues. The CDR3 bases are TGTGCCAGCAGCTTAAGTTCAGGGAATCAGCCCCAGCATTTT. This gives the protein CASSLSSGNQPQHF. The variable domain in full, with the rest retrieved from reference TRBV7-8 and TRBJ1-5, is GAGVSQSPRYKVAKRGQDVALRCDPISGHVSLFWYQQALGQGPEFLTYFQNEAQLDKSGLPSDRFFAERPEGSVSTLKIQRTQQEDSAVYLCASSLSSGNQPQHFGDGTRLSIL.

The rearrangement links TRBV5-1 to TRBJ1-1; D possibly corresponds to TRBD1 (5 bases). The V gene's germline CDR1 is SGHRS and CDR2 YFSETQ. The germline V and J ends were trimmed by 2 bases and 4 bases, with 9 bases remaining between them. This CDR3 has 13 residues. The CDR3 DNA follows: TGCGCCAGCAGCTTATATGGGGGCACTGAAGCTTTCTTT. It codes for CASSLYGGTEAFF.

The CDR3 here is CASSFRDSTEAFF. CDR3 bases: TGTGCCAGCAGTTTCCGGGATTCCACTGAAGCTTTCTTT. V and J are TRBV28 and TRBJ1-1; no clear D. The CDR3 spans 13 residues. Per the germline V gene, CDR1 is MDHEN and CDR2 is SYDVKM. The V end lost 3 bases, the J end lost 4 bases, and 9 bases lay between the germline ends.

The rearrangement uses TRBV7-8 and TRBJ2-1; TRBD2 matches 11 bases. Germline trimming cut 5 bases from V and 7 bases from J; bases unmatched to any gene: 4. The CDR3 sequence is 14 residues long. Germline values: CDR1 SGHVS, CDR2 FQNEAQ. DNA of the CDR3: TGTGCCAGCAGCAGCGGGACTAGCGGTAATGAGCAGTTCTTC. Translation: CASSSGTSGNEQFF.

This chain links TRBV11-2 with TRBJ1-6, with D uncertain. The CDR3 is made up of 18 amino acids. Trimming removed 2 bases from V and 0 bases from J, with 14 bases in between. Germline V gives CDR1 SGHAT, CDR2 FQNNGV. The CDR3 loop is CASSLPNQASSYNSPLHF. In nucleotides, the CDR3 is TGTGCCAGCAGCTTACCTAATCAAGCGAGCTCCTATAATTCACCCCTCCACTTT.

A few counts support this clone. CDR3 DNA sequence: TGTGCCATCAGTGAACCGACTAGCGGGCTCGGGGAGCTGTTTTTT. It is translated as CAISEPTSGLGELFF. This chain links TRBV10-3 with TRBJ2-2, with 10 bases matching TRBD2. Germline values: CDR1 ENHRY, CDR2 SYGVKD. V shed 3 bases, J shed 7 bases, and the junction held 5 bases outside the gene matches. The CDR3 totals 15 residues.

The chain has TRBV27 and TRBJ2-7, with unresolved D. V was shortened by 2 bases and J by 3 bases, with 8 bases between the two germline ends. The CDR3 has 13 residues. Per the germline V gene, CDR1 is MNHEY and CDR2 is SMNVEV (reference sequence). CDR3 residues: CASSLAGGYEQYF. The CDR3 nucleotides are TGTGCCAGCAGTTTAGCAGGCGGCTACGAGCAGTACTTC.

This chain joins TRBV2 and TRBJ1-4, with a weak D call TRBD1 (5 bases). Germline lookup yields CDR1 SNHLY and CDR2 FYNNEI. There are 13 residues in the CDR3. The V end was cut by 8 bases, the J end by 4 bases, with 11 bases between. The CDR3 loop reads CASLGVNNEKLFF. CDR3 coding DNA: TGTGCCAGCTTAGGGGTCAATAATGAAAAACTGTTTTTT. The whole variable domain, remainder taken from reference TRBV2 and TRBJ1-4, is EPEVTQTPSHQVTQMGQEVILRCVPISNHLYFYWYRQILGQKVEFLVSFYNNEISEKSEIFDDQFSVERPDGSNFTLKIRSTKLEDSAMYFCASLGVNNEKLFFGSGTQLSVL.

The rearrangement links TRBV4-1 to TRBJ2-7; tentative D call: TRBD1 (6 bases). Germline lookup yields CDR1 MGHRA and CDR2 YSYEKL. The V and J ends lost 6 bases and 0 bases respectively, with 12 bases between them. The CDR3 is made up of 14 amino acids. This CDR3 is CASSYRESSYEQYF. In DNA, the CDR3 is TGCGCCAGCAGTTACAGGGAAAGCTCCTACGAGCAGTACTTC.

The gene calls are TRBV11-3 and TRBJ2-6; 13 bases line up with TRBD2. The CDR3 covers 19 residues. Germline V gives CDR1 SGHNT, CDR2 YENEEA. V was clipped by 5 bases and J by 4 bases; unmatched bases: 11. This CDR3 is CASSPRTSGGPGGANVLTF. The CDR3 DNA follows: TGTGCCAGCAGCCCGAGGACTAGCGGGGGCCCAGGCGGGGCCAACGTCCTGACTTTC.

This clone was picked up a small number of times. DNA for the CDR3: TGTGCCAGCCGATCAGGGGGCAGGGGTAGCAATCAGCCCCAGCATTTT. Translation gives CASRSGGRGSNQPQHF. The rearrangement uses TRBV27 and TRBJ1-5, with 8 bases fitting TRBD1. CDR1 and CDR2 (germline): MNHEY, SMNVEV (reference sequence). Trimming at V came to 8 bases and at J to 0 bases, leaving 9 bases not matched to a gene. The CDR3 sequence is 16 residues long.

This chain joins TRBV19 and TRBJ2-3; D tentatively reads TRBD1 or TRBD2 (6 bases each). The CDR3 runs to 15 residues. The germline V gene encodes CDR1 LNHDA and CDR2 SQIVND (reference sequence). V lost 6 bases and J 1 base, leaving 14 bases between the germline ends. The CDR3: CASSGTGAGTDTQYF. The CDR3 DNA follows: TGTGCCAGTAGCGGGACGGGGGCCGGCACAGATACGCAGTATTTT.

A few counts support this clone. The chain recombines TRBV10-2 with TRBJ2-3, with TRBD2 matching 11 bases. The CDR3 covers 15 residues. V was pared by 2 bases and J by 6 bases, with 4 bases of the junction left unmatched. Germline CDR1 and CDR2: WSHSY and SAAADI. DNA for the CDR3: TGCGCCAGCAGTGAGATAGGACTAGCGGGCGATACGCAGTATTTT. It is translated as CASSEIGLAGDTQYF.

This clone has a handful of counts. The chain joins TRBV15 to TRBJ2-1; 11 bases align to TRBD2. The germline V gene encodes CDR1 LNHNV and CDR2 YYDKDF (reference sequence). The CDR3 has 16 residues. The J segment lost 3 bases and the V segment lost 3 bases, leaving 4 bases of the junction unmatched. CDR3 protein: CATSRAGTSGYNEQFF. CDR3 in DNA: TGTGCCACCAGCAGGGCCGGGACTAGCGGCTACAATGAGCAGTTCTTC.

The chain combines TRBV28 with TRBJ2-7; 9 bases are shared with TRBD1. In germline, CDR1 is MDHEN, CDR2 SYDVKM. The ends lost 4 bases at V and 1 base at J; junction bases unmatched: 11. CDR3 size: 17 residues. The CDR3 sequence is CASSSYPGTGISYEQYF. CDR3 sequence (DNA): TGTGCCAGCAGTTCTTATCCCGGGACAGGGATTTCCTACGAGCAGTACTTC.

The V call is TRBV15, the J call TRBJ1-2; D not certain. Germline values: CDR1 LNHNV, CDR2 YYDKDF (reference sequence). The CDR3 runs to 13 residues. Trimming stripped 5 bases from V and 4 bases from J, with 11 bases between. The CDR3 loop is CATSRPWGYGYTF. CDR3 nucleotide sequence: TGTGCCACCAGCCGACCGTGGGGCTATGGCTACACCTTC.

This rearrangement joins TRBV7-9 to TRBJ2-5; TRBD2 matches at 13 bases. Germline values: CDR1 SEHNR, CDR2 FQNEAQ (reference sequence). J was trimmed by 13 bases and V by 1 base; bases with no gene match: 6. CDR3 length: 14 amino acids. The CDR3 DNA reads as TGTGCCAGCAGCTTAGGGACTAGCGGGGGCCCACTGTACTTC. Protein sequence: CASSLGTSGGPLYF.